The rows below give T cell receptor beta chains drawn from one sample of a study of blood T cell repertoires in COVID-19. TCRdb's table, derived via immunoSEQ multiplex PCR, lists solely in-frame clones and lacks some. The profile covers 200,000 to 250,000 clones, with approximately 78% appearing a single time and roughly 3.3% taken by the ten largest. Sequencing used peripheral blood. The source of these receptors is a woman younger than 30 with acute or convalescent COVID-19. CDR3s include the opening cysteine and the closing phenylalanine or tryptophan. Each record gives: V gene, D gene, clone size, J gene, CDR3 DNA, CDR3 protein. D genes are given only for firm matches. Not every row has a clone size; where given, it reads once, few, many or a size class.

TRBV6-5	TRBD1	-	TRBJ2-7	TGTGCCAGCAGTCTGAACAGGGGATCGTCCTACGAGCAGTACTTC	CASSLNRGSSYEQYF
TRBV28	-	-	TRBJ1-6	TGTGCCAGCCAAAACCGGGAATACAATTCACCCCTCCACTTT	CASQNREYNSPLHF
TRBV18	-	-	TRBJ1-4	TGTGCCAGCTCACTCTACTCTGGACAGAGTAATGAAAAACTGTTTTTT	CASSLYSGQSNEKLFF
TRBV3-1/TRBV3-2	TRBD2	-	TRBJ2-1	TGTGCCAGCAGCCAGACCAGCGGGATAGTTTTCGATGAGCAGTTCTTC	CASSQTSGIVFDEQFF
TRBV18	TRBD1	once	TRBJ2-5	TGTGCCAGCTCTCACGGACAGGGAAAACAAGAGACCCAGTACTTC	CASSHGQGKQETQYF
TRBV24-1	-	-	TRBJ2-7	TGTGCCACCAGTGATCCCAGGCACCAGGGCCACGAGCAGTACTTC	CATSDPRHQGHEQYF
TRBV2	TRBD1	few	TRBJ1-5	TGTGCCAGCGGAGGGACAGGCAATCAGCCCCAGCATTTT	CASGGTGNQPQHF
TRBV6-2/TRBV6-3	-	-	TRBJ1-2	TGTGCCAGCAGCCGGGAGAGTAACTATGGCTACACCTTC	CASSRESNYGYTF
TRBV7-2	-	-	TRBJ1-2	TGTGCCAGCAGCCCAGGGGCCTCGACACCCTATGGCTACACCTTC	CASSPGASTPYGYTF
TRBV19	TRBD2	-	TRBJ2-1	TGTGCCAGTAGTATATCCCGGACTAGCGGGAGGGCCAGTGAGCAGTTCTTC	CASSISRTSGRASEQFF
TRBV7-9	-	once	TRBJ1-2	TGTGCCAGCAGCTGGAGGTACCCCAACTATGGCTACACCTTC	CASSWRYPNYGYTF
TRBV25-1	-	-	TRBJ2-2	TGTGCCAGCAGCCCTCGTCGGGGGTCGAACACCGGGGAGCTGTTTTTT	CASSPRRGSNTGELFF
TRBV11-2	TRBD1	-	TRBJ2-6	TGTGCCAGCAGCCCACAGGGGGGCAACGTCCTGACTTTC	CASSPQGGNVLTF
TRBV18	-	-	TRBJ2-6	TGTGCCAGCTCACCACCCTCTTACGCGGGCTCTGGGGCCAACGTCCTGACTTTC	CASSPPSYAGSGANVLTF
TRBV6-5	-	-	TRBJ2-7	TGTGCCAGCAGTTACTCGGGCACCGTCTCCTACGAGCAGTACTTC	CASSYSGTVSYEQYF
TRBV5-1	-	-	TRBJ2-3	TGCGCCAGCAGCTTGGTCCCGGGAAGCACAGATACGCAGTATTTT	CASSLVPGSTDTQYF
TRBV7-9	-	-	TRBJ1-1	TGTGCCAGCAGCTTAGGGACAGCGAACACTGAAGCTTTCTTT	CASSLGTANTEAFF
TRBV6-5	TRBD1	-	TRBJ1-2	TGTGCCAGTCGTAAACAGGGGGTCCACTATGGCTACACCTTC	CASRKQGVHYGYTF
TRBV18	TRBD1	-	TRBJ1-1	TGTGCCAGCTCACGGACAGGGTGGAACACTGAAGCTTTCTTT	CASSRTGWNTEAFF
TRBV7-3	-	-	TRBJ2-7	TGTGCCAGCAGCTTCGGGGATTCCTACGAGCAGTACTTC	CASSFGDSYEQYF
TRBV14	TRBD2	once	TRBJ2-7	TGTGCCAGCAGCCATCGGGAGGCCGAGCAGTACTTC	CASSHREAEQYF
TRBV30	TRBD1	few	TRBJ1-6	TGTGCCTGGAGGGGACAGAGCTCCTATAATTCACCCCTCCACTTT	CAWRGQSSYNSPLHF
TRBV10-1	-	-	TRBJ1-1	TGCGCCAGCAGTGAGTCAACAGCCAACACTGAAGCTTTCTTT	CASSESTANTEAFF
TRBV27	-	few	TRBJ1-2	TGTGCCAGCAGTTTATCCCTACGGGGCTATGGCTACACCTTC	CASSLSLRGYGYTF
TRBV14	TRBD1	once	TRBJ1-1	TGTGCCAGCAGTCGCAGGGGGCCCCCGGCTGAAGCTTTCTTT	CASSRRGPPAEAFF
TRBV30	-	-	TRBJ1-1	TGTGCCTGGAGCCGGGGGGTTGGCACTGAAGCTTTCTTT	CAWSRGVGTEAFF
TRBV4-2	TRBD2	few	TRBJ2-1	TGTGCCAGCAGCCAAGATTGGACTAGCGGGATGAACAATGAGCAGTTCTTC	CASSQDWTSGMNNEQFF
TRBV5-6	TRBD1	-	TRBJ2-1	TGTGCCAGCAGCTTGGTGGGAGACAGGGGGAAGCAGTTCTTC	CASSLVGDRGKQFF
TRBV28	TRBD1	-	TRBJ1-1	TGTGCCAGCAGTCAAGGGGGCAGTGGTGGGACTGAAGCTTTCTTT	CASSQGGSGGTEAFF
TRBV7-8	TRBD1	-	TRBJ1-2	TGTGCCAGCAGCTTAGGACAGGGGGCGCGGGGCTACACCTTC	CASSLGQGARGYTF
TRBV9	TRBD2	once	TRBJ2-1	TGTGCCAGCAGCGTAGTGGGTCTAGCGGGAGACGATGAGCAGTTCTTC	CASSVVGLAGDDEQFF
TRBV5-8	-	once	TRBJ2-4	TGTGCCAGCAGCTTTTTACGGGGGGCCCGAGAGAAAAACATTCAGTACTTC	CASSFLRGAREKNIQYF
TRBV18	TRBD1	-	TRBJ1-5	TGTGCCAGCTCGCTCCGGACAGGAACTAGCAATCAGCCCCAGCATTTT	CASSLRTGTSNQPQHF
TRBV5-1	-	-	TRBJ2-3	TGCGCCAGCAAGCAGGGGTCGATAGATACGCAGTATTTT	CASKQGSIDTQYF
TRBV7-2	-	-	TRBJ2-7	TGTGCCAGCAGCTTAGCGGGGAGCTCCTACGAGCAGTACTTC	CASSLAGSSYEQYF
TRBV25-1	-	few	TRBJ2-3	TGTGCCAGCAGTCCTCCCGGCGGCAGCACAGATACGCAGTATTTT	CASSPPGGSTDTQYF
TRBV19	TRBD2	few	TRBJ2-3	TGTGCCAGTAGTATCGTGACTAGCGGGAGTGATACGCAGTATTTT	CASSIVTSGSDTQYF
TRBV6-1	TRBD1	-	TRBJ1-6	TGTGCCAGCAGTGAAGCTTGGGACAGGGGTAATTCACCCCTCCACTTT	CASSEAWDRGNSPLHF
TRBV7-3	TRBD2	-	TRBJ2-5	TGTGCCAGCAGCGACACCGGGACTAAGGGCGAGACCCAGTACTTC	CASSDTGTKGETQYF
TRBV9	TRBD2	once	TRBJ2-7	TGTGCCAGCAGCCCCCGACTAGCGGGAGGCTACGAGCAGTACTTC	CASSPRLAGGYEQYF
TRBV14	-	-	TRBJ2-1	TGTGCCAGCAGCCAAGATCACCCTATTGACAATGAGCAGTTCTTC	CASSQDHPIDNEQFF
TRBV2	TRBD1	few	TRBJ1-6	TGTGCCAGCAGCCCGGACAGGGGGAACTATAATTCACCCCTCCACTTT	CASSPDRGNYNSPLHF
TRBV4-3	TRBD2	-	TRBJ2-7	TGCGCCAGCAGCCAAGACCGGGAGGGCCCCTACGAGCAGTACTTC	CASSQDREGPYEQYF
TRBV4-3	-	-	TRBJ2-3	TGCGCCAGCAGCCAAGATCCGACAGATGGAGGCACAGATACGCAGTATTTT	CASSQDPTDGGTDTQYF
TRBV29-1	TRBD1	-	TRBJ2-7	TGCAGCGTCCGGACAGGGTACTCCTACGAGCAGTACTTC	CSVRTGYSYEQYF
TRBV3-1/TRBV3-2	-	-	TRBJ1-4	TGTGCCAGCAGCCAGAATGTCGCTACAAGCGGCGAAAAACTGTTTTTT	CASSQNVATSGEKLFF
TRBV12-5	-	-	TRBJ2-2	TGTGCTAGTGGTTTGGTAGTCGGAGGGGCTGGGGAGCTGTTTTTT	CASGLVVGGAGELFF
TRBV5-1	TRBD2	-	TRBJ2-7	TGCGCCAGCAGCCTTAGCGGGAGCTCCCACGAGCAGTACTTC	CASSLSGSSHEQYF